This T cell receptor (beta chain) was profiled in a study of shared clonotypes between healthy human individuals. Study-level background: CD8 memory received one plate per donor, CD8 naive two, CD4 memory three and CD4 naive three.

Donors included only healthy HIV-negative adults lacking recent acute infections or vaccinations. Germline CDR1 SGHDT, CDR2 YYEEEE. CDR3 length equals 16 residues. With 5 bases removed from V and 3 bases from J, the gap between germline ends came to 18 bases. Sorted-subset replicate PCR reactions contained roughly 200 ng DNA, corresponding to around 30,000 T cell genomes. Clones were sequenced by immunoSEQ multiplex PCR, and TCRdb holds only the in-frame ones, with some missing. The sample has about 980,000 clones, roughly 72% seen once; the top ten hold approximately 1.5%. This clone has just one count.

This clonotype was sampled from a man younger than 35 in good health. This chain joins TRBV5-6 and TRBJ2-1, with D perhaps matching TRBD2 (6 bases). The sample taken for sequencing was memory CD4+ T cells sorted from blood. The subset is: CD45RA-negative fraction. The CDR3 reads CASSYLGAGRYNEQFF. CDR3 bases: TGTGCCAGCAGTTACCTCGGGGCGGGGCGCTACAATGAGCAGTTCTTC. Complete variable domain (other parts from reference TRBV5-6 and TRBJ2-1): DAGVTQSPTHLIKTRGQQVTLRCSPKSGHDTVSWYQQALGQGPQFIFQYYEEEERQRGNFPDRFSGHQFPNYSSELNVNALLLGDSALYLCASSYLGAGRYNEQFFGPGTRLTVL.